Listed here is a single T cell receptor beta chain. The data belong to a study of blood T cell repertoires in COVID-19. Study summary: COVID-19 samples collected from the United States, Italy and Spain covered acute and convalescent phases. The analysed material was cDNA or gDNA that came from T cells, B-cell-depleted T cells, or PBMCs.

This CDR3 region has 17 residues. The V and J ends lost 0 bases and 2 bases respectively, with 11 bases between them. The germline V gene encodes CDR1 MNHNS and CDR2 SASEGT. Per the authors' pipeline: Estimates of nucleated cell counts were drawn from the amplification of reference gene primers. Data came from immunoSEQ multiplex PCR; TCRdb stores just in-frame clones and leaves some out. That table furnishes V, J and clone size, whereas the DNA furnished D and trimming. The data hold fewer than 130,000 clones, with 65% to 80% observed a single time. This chain joins TRBV6-1 and TRBJ1-6; D is ambiguous. The sequence was obtained from a man in his 70s with active or convalescent COVID-19. The specimen sequenced was peripheral blood. The CDR3 protein is CASSEAWRRPYNSPLHF. For the CDR3, the DNA is TGTGCCAGCAGTGAAGCGTGGCGCAGGCCCTATAATTCACCCCTCCACTTT.